The rows below give T cell receptor beta chains drawn from one sample of a study of shared clonotypes between healthy human individuals. Clones were sequenced by immunoSEQ multiplex PCR, and TCRdb holds only the in-frame ones, with some missing. The sample shows roughly 1,500,000 clones, approximately 98.5% of them seen only once. The sequencing input was naive CD4+ T cells sorted from blood. These receptors were collected from a man aged 25 to 45 in good health. CDR3s include the opening cysteine and the closing phenylalanine or tryptophan. A D gene is named only where the DNA matches it firmly. Clone size is stated in some rows and not others, as once, few, many or a class when expanded.

>TRBJ2-5|TRBD1|TRBV7-6|NA
TGTGCCAGCAGCTTAGAAACAGGGGTTCAAGAGACCCAGTACTTC
CASSLETGVQETQYF
>TRBJ2-1|NA|TRBV15|NA
TGTGCCACCAGCAGAGGATACAATGAGCAGTTCTTC
CATSRGYNEQFF
>TRBJ2-7|NA|TRBV18|NA
TGTGCCAGCTCACCCGCTGGCGAGCAGTACTTC
CASSPAGEQYF
>TRBJ2-7|NA|TRBV9|NA
TGTGCCAGCAGCTCCAGACACGGGAGAGAGAACGAGCAGTACTTC
CASSSRHGRENEQYF
>TRBJ1-2|TRBD1|TRBV4-2|NA
TGTGCCAGCATCAAAGTCCGGGACAGGGTATATGGCTACACCTTC
CASIKVRDRVYGYTF
>TRBJ2-3|NA|TRBV7-2|NA
TGTGCCAGCAGCCCAGACCCCGGGTCAGATACGCAGTATTTT
CASSPDPGSDTQYF
>TRBJ2-2|TRBD2|TRBV6-5|NA
TGTGCCAGCAGTTTTGCGGGAGCCCACGGGGAGCTGTTTTTT
CASSFAGAHGELFF
>TRBJ2-2|NA|TRBV28|NA
TGTGCCAGCAGTTTACCGCAGGGTATGAACACCGGGGAGCTGTTTTTT
CASSLPQGMNTGELFF
>TRBJ2-2|NA|TRBV27|NA
TGTGCCAGCAGTAAGATTGACACCGTCACCGGGGAGCTGTTTTTT
CASSKIDTVTGELFF
>TRBJ1-2|NA|TRBV10-3|NA
TGTGCCATCAGAATGGACAGAGCCATGGATGGCTACACCTTC
CAIRMDRAMDGYTF
>TRBJ2-7|NA|TRBV9|NA
TGTGCCAGCAGCGGGGGGAAGGCTAGCGCCTCCTACGAGCAGTACTTC
CASSGGKASASYEQYF
>TRBJ2-7|NA|TRBV18|NA
TGTGCCAGCTCATCGCCCCGGGACGGTCTAAACCAGCAGTACTTC
CASSSPRDGLNQQYF
>TRBJ2-5|NA|TRBV11-2|NA
TGTGCCAGCAGCTTGACCGGAGAGACCCAGTACTTC
CASSLTGETQYF
>TRBJ2-3|TRBD1|TRBV28|NA
TGTGCCAGCAGTTATCGAGGACAGGGGGTTCCGTATTTT
CASSYRGQGVPYF
>TRBJ2-1|TRBD2|TRBV11-2|NA
TGTGCCAGCAGCTCCTGGGGTCTGCGGGAGAGGTTGAATGAGCAGTTCTTC
CASSSWGLRERLNEQFF
>TRBJ2-1|TRBD2|TRBV9|once
TGTGCCAGCAGCGTAGTCCCTCTCGCCCCAATAGCGGGGAGCTCCTACAATGAGCAGTTCTTC
CASSVVPLAPIAGSSYNEQFF
>TRBJ2-5|NA|TRBV7-6|once
TGTGCCAGCAGCTTAGACCAAGAGACCCAGTACTTC
CASSLDQETQYF
>TRBJ1-2|NA|TRBV30|once
TGTGCCTGGAGGGACAACTATGGCTACACCTTC
CAWRDNYGYTF
>TRBJ2-6|NA|TRBV5-1|NA
TGCGCCAGCAGCTTTACAGGGATCGCTGCTGGGGCCAACGTCCTGACTTTC
CASSFTGIAAGANVLTF
>TRBJ1-4|TRBD1|TRBV5-5|NA
TGTGCCAGCAGCCCCTCCGGGACAGGGGTCGAAAAACTGTTTTTT
CASSPSGTGVEKLFF
>TRBJ1-5|NA|TRBV30|NA
TGTGCTGTCCTATATAGCAATCAGCCCCAGCATTTT
CAVLYSNQPQHF
>TRBJ2-7|TRBD1|TRBV28|NA
TGTGCCAGCACCCGGCAGGGGGCGACCTACGAGCAGTACTTC
CASTRQGATYEQYF
>TRBJ1-1|NA|TRBV9|NA
TGTGCCAGCAGCGCAGCCCCGGTGAGCACTGAAGCTTTCTTT
CASSAAPVSTEAFF
>TRBJ2-1|NA|TRBV10-2|NA
TGCGCCAGCAGTGGAAGCGAAAGAAACTACAATGAGCAGTTCTTC
CASSGSERNYNEQFF
>TRBJ1-1|TRBD1|TRBV19|NA
TGTGCCAGTAGTAAAGGGACAGTAAGGGTGGCTTTCTTT
CASSKGTVRVAFF
>TRBJ1-4|NA|TRBV9|NA
TGTGCCAGCAGCTTAGGTTTAGGTAATGAAAAACTGTTTTTT
CASSLGLGNEKLFF
>TRBJ1-1|TRBD1|TRBV6-5|NA
TGTGCCAGCAGTCAGCCGGGACAGGGGAGCACTGAAGCTTTCTTT
CASSQPGQGSTEAFF
>TRBJ2-2|NA|TRBV5-5|NA
TGTGCCAGCAGCTTTTTGGGGGCCGGCACCGGGGAGCTGTTTTTT
CASSFLGAGTGELFF
>TRBJ1-4|NA|TRBV15|NA
TGTGCCACCAGCGGCTTAGGACAGCAGCCTGCAACTAATGAAAAACTGTTTTTT
CATSGLGQQPATNEKLFF
>TRBJ2-3|NA|TRBV5-6|NA
TGTGCCAGCAGCCCCACAGGGACGGGGGCAGATACGCAGTATTTT
CASSPTGTGADTQYF
>TRBJ1-3|TRBD1|TRBV27|NA
TGTGCCAGCAGTCCTCGGACAGGGAGCTCTGGAAACACCATATATTTT
CASSPRTGSSGNTIYF
>TRBJ2-5|NA|TRBV9|NA
TGTGCCAGCAGCGAGAGAGGGGACTCCCAGAGGGAGACCCAGTACTTC
CASSERGDSQRETQYF
>TRBJ1-1|NA|TRBV19|NA
TGTGCCAGTAGTATAGCTTCCGCAGGGCTCGGGGCTTTCTTT
CASSIASAGLGAFF
>TRBJ2-7|TRBD2|TRBV10-3|NA
TGTGCCATCAGTGAAATAGCGGGAGGGCCCTGGGAGCAGTACTTC
CAISEIAGGPWEQYF
>TRBJ2-1|TRBD2|TRBV5-1|NA
TGCGCCAGCATGTTCATCCCGGGGACTAGCGGGAGGGATGAGCAGTTCTTC
CASMFIPGTSGRDEQFF
>TRBJ1-2|TRBD1|TRBV7-2|NA
TGTGCCAGCAGCCCCGGGACAGGGCCCAACTATGGCTACACCTTC
CASSPGTGPNYGYTF
>TRBJ2-7|NA|TRBV18|NA
TGTGCCAGCTCACCACGTGTCGGAGGGAGCTCCTACGAGCAGTACTTC
CASSPRVGGSSYEQYF
>TRBJ2-1|TRBD2|TRBV6-1|NA
TGTGCCAGCAGTACACTAGCGGGAGTAGGGAATGAGCAGTTCTTC
CASSTLAGVGNEQFF
>TRBJ2-7|TRBD2|TRBV27|NA
TGTGCCAGCAGTGCTAGCGGGAGGCCCTACGAGCAGTACTTC
CASSASGRPYEQYF
>TRBJ2-7|NA|TRBV7-2|NA
TGTGCCAGCAGCCGAGGGTTAAGCTCCTACGAGCAGTACTTC
CASSRGLSSYEQYF
>TRBJ2-7|NA|TRBV5-8|NA
TGTGCCAGCAGCTTGAGGCAAAACTACGAGCAGTACTTC
CASSLRQNYEQYF
>TRBJ1-1|TRBD1|TRBV5-4|NA
TGTGCCAGCAGCACGGGACAGGGTAGTATTCTGGAAGCTTTCTTT
CASSTGQGSILEAFF
>TRBJ1-1|NA|TRBV4-1|NA
TGCGCCAGCCGCCGTGGCATGAACACTGAAGCTTTCTTT
CASRRGMNTEAFF
>TRBJ2-2|TRBD1|TRBV10-3|NA
TGTGCCATCAGCACGGGACAGCTTAACACCGGGGAGCTGTTTTTT
CAISTGQLNTGELFF
>TRBJ2-1|NA|TRBV6-1|NA
TGTGCCAGCGGACTCGGGGCCAACAATGAGCAGTTCTTC
CASGLGANNEQFF
>TRBJ2-1|TRBD1|TRBV5-4|NA
TGTGCCAGCAGCTTGACCACAGGGGCCATCTACAATGAGCAGTTCTTC
CASSLTTGAIYNEQFF